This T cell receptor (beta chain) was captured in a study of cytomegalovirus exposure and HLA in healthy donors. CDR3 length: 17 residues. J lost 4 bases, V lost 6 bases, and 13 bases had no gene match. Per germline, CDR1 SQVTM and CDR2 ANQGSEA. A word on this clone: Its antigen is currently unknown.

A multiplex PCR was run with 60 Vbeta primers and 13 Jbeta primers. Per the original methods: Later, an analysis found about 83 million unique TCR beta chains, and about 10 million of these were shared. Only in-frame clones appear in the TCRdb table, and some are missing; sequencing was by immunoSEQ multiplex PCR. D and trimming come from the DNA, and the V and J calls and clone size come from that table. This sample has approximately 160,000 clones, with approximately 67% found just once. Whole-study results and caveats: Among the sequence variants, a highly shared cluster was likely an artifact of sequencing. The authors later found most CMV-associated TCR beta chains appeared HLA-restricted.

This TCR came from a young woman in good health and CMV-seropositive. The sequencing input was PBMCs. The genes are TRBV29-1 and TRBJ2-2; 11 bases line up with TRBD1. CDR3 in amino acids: CSVDASGTGGFTGELFF. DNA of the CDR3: TGCAGCGTCGACGCTAGTGGGACAGGGGGTTTCACCGGGGAGCTGTTTTTT.